A single TCR beta chain is shown here with its context. Trimming left V 4 bases short and J 4 bases short, with 10 bases between. Germline V lookup: CDR1 MGHDK, CDR2 SYGVNS. CDR3 size: 13 residues. The data belong to a study of PD-L1 blockade in urothelial cancer. Time point reported: pretreatment peripheral blood. Method: immunoSEQ multiplex PCR; TCRdb's copy keeps in-frame clones and lacks some. The top ten hold under 7.5% of the sample, which has about 63,000 clones, roughly four fifths seen once. The sequencing used PBMCs, collected around atezolizumab (anti-PD-L1) treatment. The rearrangement links TRBV25-1 to TRBJ1-1; D gene ambiguous. The TCR was taken from a man aged 70 or older with urothelial cancer. CDR3 sequence reads: CASSVAQSTEAFF. CDR3 sequence (DNA): TGTGCCAGCAGTGTAGCACAATCCACTGAAGCTTTCTTT.